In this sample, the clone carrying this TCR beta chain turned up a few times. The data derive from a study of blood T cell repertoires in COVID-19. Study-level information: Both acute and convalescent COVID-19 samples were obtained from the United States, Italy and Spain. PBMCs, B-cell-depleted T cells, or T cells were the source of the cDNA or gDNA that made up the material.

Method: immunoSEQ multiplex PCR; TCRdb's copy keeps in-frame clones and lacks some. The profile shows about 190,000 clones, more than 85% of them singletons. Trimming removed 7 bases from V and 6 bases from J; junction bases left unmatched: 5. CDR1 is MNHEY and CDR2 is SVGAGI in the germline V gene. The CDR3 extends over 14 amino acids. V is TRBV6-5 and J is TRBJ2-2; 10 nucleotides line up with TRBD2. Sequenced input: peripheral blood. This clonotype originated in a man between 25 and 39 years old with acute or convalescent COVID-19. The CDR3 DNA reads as TGTGCCAGCAATAGCGGGAGGATCGCCGGGGAGCTGTTTTTT. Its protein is CASNSGRIAGELFF.